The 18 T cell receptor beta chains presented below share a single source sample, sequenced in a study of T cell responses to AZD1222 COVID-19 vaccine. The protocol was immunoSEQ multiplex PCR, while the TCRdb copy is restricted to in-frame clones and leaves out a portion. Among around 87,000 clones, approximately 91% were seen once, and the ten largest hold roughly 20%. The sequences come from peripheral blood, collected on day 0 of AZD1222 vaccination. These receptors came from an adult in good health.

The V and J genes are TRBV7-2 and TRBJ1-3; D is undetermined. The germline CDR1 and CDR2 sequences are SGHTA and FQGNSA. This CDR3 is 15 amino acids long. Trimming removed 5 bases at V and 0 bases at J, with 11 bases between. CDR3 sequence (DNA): TGTGCCAGCAGCCTCGGTATCAACTCTGGAAACACCATATATTTT. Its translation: CASSLGINSGNTIYF.

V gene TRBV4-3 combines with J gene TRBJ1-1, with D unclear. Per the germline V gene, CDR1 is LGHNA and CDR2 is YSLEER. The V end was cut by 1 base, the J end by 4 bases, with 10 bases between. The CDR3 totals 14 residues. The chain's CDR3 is CASSQVDRSTEAFF. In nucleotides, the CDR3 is TGCGCCAGCAGCCAAGTGGATAGGTCCACTGAAGCTTTCTTT.

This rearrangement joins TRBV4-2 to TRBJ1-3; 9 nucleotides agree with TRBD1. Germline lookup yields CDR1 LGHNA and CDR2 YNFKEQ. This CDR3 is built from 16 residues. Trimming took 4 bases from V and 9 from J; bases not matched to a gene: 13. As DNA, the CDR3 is TGTGCCAGCAGCCCGGTTAGTGGGGACAGGGTACGCACCATATATTTT. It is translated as CASSPVSGDRVRTIYF.

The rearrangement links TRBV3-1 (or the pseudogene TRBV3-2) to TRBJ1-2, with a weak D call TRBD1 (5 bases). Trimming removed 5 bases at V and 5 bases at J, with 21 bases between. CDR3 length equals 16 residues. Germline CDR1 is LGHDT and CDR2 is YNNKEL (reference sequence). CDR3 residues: CASSSPGRGSGYGYTF. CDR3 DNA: TGTGCCAGCAGCTCCCCGGGGAGGGGAAGTGGATATGGCTACACCTTC.

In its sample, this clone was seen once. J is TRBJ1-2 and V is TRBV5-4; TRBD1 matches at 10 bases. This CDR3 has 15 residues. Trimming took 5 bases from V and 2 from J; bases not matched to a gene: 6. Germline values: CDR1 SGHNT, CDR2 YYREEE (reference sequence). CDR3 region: CASRFLTGGNYGYTF. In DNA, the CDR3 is TGTGCCAGCAGGTTCCTGACAGGGGGCAACTATGGCTACACCTTC.

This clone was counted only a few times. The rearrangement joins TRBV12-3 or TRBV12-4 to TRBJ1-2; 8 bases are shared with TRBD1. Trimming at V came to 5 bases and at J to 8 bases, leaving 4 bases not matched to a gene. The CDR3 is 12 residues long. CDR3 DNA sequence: TGTGCCAGCAGTAGCACAGGGGGAGGCTACACCTTC. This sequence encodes CASSSTGGGYTF.

This CDR3 reads CASSQEEDQPQHF. The CDR3 DNA reads TGTGCCAGCAGCCAGGAGGAGGATCAGCCCCAGCATTTT. The genes are TRBV3-1 (or the pseudogene TRBV3-2) and TRBJ1-5; the D is unclear. CDR1 is LGHDT and CDR2 is YNNKEL in the germline V gene (reference sequence). Trimming shortened V by 3 bases and J by 5 bases, and 8 bases separated the two germline ends. The CDR3 extends over 13 amino acids.

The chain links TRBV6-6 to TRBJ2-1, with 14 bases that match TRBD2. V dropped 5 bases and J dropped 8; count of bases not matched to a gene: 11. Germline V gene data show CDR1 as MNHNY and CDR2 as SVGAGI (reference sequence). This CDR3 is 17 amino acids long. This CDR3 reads CASSHGLAGGIMHEQFF. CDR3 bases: TGTGCCAGCAGTCACGGACTAGCGGGGGGCATCATGCATGAGCAGTTCTTC.

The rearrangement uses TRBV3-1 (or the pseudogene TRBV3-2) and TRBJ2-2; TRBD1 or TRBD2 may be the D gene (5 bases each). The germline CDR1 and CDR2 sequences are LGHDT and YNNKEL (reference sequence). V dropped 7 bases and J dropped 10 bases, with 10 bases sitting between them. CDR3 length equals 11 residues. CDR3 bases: TGTGCCAGCACCCTGGGGGTGGAGCTGTTTTTT. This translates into CASTLGVELFF.

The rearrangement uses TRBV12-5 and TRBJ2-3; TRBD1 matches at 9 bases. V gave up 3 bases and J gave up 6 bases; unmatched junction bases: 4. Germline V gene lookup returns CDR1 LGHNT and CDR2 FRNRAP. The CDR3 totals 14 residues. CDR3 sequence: CASGLGTGYDTQYF. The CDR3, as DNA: TGTGCTAGTGGTTTAGGGACAGGGTACGATACGCAGTATTTT.

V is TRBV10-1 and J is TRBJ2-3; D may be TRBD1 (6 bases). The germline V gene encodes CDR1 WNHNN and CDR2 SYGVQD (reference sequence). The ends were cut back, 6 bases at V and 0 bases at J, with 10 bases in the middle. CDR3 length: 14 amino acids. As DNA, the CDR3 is TGCGCCAGCAGGAGGACAGCTAGCACAGATACGCAGTATTTT. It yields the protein CASRRTASTDTQYF.

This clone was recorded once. The CDR3 spells CASNRELAYEQYF. Here the CDR3 DNA reads TGTGCCAGTAACAGGGAGCTCGCCTACGAGCAGTACTTC. The chain is built from TRBV28 and TRBJ2-7; D may be TRBD1 (6 bases). The CDR3 totals 13 residues. Trimming left V 9 bases short and J 2 bases short, with 14 bases between. Germline loops: CDR1 MDHEN, CDR2 SYDVKM.

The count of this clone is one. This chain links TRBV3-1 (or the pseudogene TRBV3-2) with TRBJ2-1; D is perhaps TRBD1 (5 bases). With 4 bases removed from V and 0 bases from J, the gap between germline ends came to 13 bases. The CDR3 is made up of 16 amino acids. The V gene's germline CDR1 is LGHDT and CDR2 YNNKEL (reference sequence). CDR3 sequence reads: CASSLTSGYSYNEQFF. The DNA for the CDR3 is TGTGCCAGCAGCCTAACTTCAGGGTACTCCTACAATGAGCAGTTCTTC.

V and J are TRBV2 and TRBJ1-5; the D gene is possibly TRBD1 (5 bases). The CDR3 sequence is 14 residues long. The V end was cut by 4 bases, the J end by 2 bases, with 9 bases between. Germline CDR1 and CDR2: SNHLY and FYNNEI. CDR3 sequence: CASSVLGGNQPQHF. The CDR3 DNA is TGTGCCAGCAGTGTCCTAGGGGGCAATCAGCCCCAGCATTTT.

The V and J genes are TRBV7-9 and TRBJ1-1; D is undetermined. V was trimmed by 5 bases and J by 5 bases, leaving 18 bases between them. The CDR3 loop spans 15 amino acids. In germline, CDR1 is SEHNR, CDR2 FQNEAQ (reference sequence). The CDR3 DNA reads TGTGCCAGCAGCCCTGGCTCGAGGCCAAAGACTGAAGCTTTCTTT. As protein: CASSPGSRPKTEAFF.

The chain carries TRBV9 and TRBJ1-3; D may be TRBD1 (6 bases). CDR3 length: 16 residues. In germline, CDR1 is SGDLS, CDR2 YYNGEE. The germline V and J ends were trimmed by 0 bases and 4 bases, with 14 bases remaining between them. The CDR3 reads CASSVVSGASGNTIYF. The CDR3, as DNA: TGTGCCAGCAGCGTAGTTTCGGGGGCTTCCGGAAACACCATATATTTT.

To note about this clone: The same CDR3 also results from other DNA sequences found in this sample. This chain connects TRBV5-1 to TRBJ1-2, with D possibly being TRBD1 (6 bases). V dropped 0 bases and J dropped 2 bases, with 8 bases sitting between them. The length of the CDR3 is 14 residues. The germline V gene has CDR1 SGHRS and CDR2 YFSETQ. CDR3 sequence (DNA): TGCGCCAGCAGCTTGGCCGGGGGCAACTATGGCTACACCTTC. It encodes CASSLAGGNYGYTF.

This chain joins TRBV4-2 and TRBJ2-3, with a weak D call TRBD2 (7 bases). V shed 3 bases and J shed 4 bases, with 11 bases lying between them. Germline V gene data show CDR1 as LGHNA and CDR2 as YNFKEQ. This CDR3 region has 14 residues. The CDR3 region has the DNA TGTGCCAGCAGCCAGAGGGGGGGGCCAGATACGCAGTATTTT. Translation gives CASSQRGGPDTQYF.